This T cell receptor beta chain was sequenced during a study of beta chain features in type 1 diabetes. The study, taken as a whole, reports: A closer apparent resemblance between naive, central memory and Treg TCRB repertoires was seen in patients than in healthy donors. Type 1 diabetes patients showed a moderate but significant shortening of TCRB CDR3s in all four CD4+ subsets.

Investigators reverse transcribed all isolated RNA, so they sequenced expressed TCRB transcripts. TCRdb's copy holds only in-frame clones and misses some; the assay was immunoSEQ multiplex PCR. The data contain more than 150,000 clones, 11% of them singletons. The table lists this clone with a few counts. Its antigen is currently unknown. Germline values: CDR1 SGDLS, CDR2 YYNGEE. V was clipped by 4 bases and J by 1 base, with 8 bases between them. CDR3 length equals 13 residues. This sequence originates from a man aged 18 to 30 in good health. The chain has TRBV9 and TRBJ1-1; D remains ambiguous. The specimen sequenced was central memory CD4+ T cells from blood. CDR3 region: CASSTVQNTEAFF. Here the CDR3 DNA reads TGTGCCAGCAGCACTGTACAGAACACTGAAGCTTTCTTT. The whole variable domain, remainder taken from reference TRBV9 and TRBJ1-1, is DSGVTQTPKHLITATGQRVTLRCSPRSGDLSVYWYQQSLDQGLQFLIQYYNGEERAKGNILERFSAQQFPDLHSELNLSSLELGDSALYFCASSTVQNTEAFFGQGTRLTVV.